The 15 T cell receptor beta chains below come from one sample, sequenced in a study of T-cell memory formation after mild COVID-19. TCRdb reanalysed the 5' RACE reads using MiXCR and keeps one entry per CDR3 protein. The table lists 95,000 to 120,000 distinct CDR3 sequences, about 20% of them singletons. Sequencing was done on a sample of PBMCs or a T cell subset sorted from them (not recorded which). These TCRs come from a man between 18 and 29 years old who had mild COVID-19 (a few samples of this study predate the infection). Cell type and time point are not known.

The chain employs TRBV5-4 and TRBJ2-7, with D maybe TRBD2 (7 bases). This CDR3 has 15 amino acids. V gave up 0 bases and J gave up 0 bases, with 10 bases separating them. Germline V CDR1 and CDR2: SGHNT, YYREEE (reference sequence). CDR3 residues: CASSLEGGFSYEQYF. Written as DNA, the CDR3 is TGTGCCAGCAGCTTGGAGGGGGGGTTCTCCTACGAGCAGTACTTC.

This rearrangement joins TRBV6-2 or TRBV6-3 to TRBJ1-1; TRBD1 might be the D (5 bases). V lost 5 bases to trimming and J lost 3 bases, with 16 bases between them. The CDR3 totals 15 residues. Germline CDR1 is MNHEY and CDR2 is SVGEGT. The CDR3 nucleotides are TGTGCCAGCAGTGCCGCGGGACTCTGGGACACTGAAGCTTTCTTT. Protein sequence: CASSAAGLWDTEAFF.

The chain couples TRBV7-2 to TRBJ2-2, with 11 bases identical to TRBD2. This CDR3 region has 14 residues. Per germline, CDR1 SGHTA and CDR2 FQGNSA. Trimming cost V 10 bases and J 6 bases; bases outside gene matches: 7. Here the CDR3 reads CATKLAGVPGELFF. The CDR3 nucleotides are TGTGCCACAAAACTAGCGGGGGTCCCCGGGGAGCTGTTTTTT.

This clonotype was observed a handful of times. The rearrangement joins TRBV5-5 to TRBJ2-6; 7 nucleotides match TRBD1. Germline-derived CDR1 and CDR2 are SGHKS and YYEKEE (reference sequence). The CDR3 contains 16 residues. The J segment lost 5 bases and the V segment lost 4 bases, leaving 9 bases of the junction unmatched. CDR3: CASSPGGIGWANVLTF. DNA for the CDR3: TGTGCCAGCAGCCCAGGGGGTATCGGCTGGGCCAACGTCCTGACTTTC.

This chain links TRBV19 with TRBJ2-7; D is unclear. This CDR3 spans 15 amino acids. The V end lost 1 base, the J end lost 0 bases, and 10 bases lay between the germline ends. From germline, CDR1 is LNHDA and CDR2 SQIVND (reference sequence). CDR3 amino acids: CASSIVPMSSYEQYF. In DNA, the CDR3 is TGTGCCAGTAGTATAGTTCCGATGAGCTCCTACGAGCAGTACTTC.

The CDR3 reads CASSQATVAGGPRDTQYF. The CDR3 bases are TGCGCCAGCAGCCAAGCTACGGTAGCGGGGGGGCCTCGGGATACGCAGTATTTT. J is TRBJ2-3 and V is TRBV4-1, with 11 bases that match TRBD2. The CDR3 is made up of 18 amino acids. The germline gives CDR1 MGHRA, CDR2 YSYEKL. Losses at the gene ends were 1 base for V and 6 bases for J; bases not matched to a gene: 12.

Only a few counts were recorded for this clonotype. The chain combines TRBV7-9 with TRBJ2-3; D is perhaps TRBD1 or TRBD2 (5 bases each). V lost 2 bases and J 9 bases, leaving 12 bases between the germline ends. This CDR3 is built from 13 residues. Germline assignment: CDR1 SEHNR and CDR2 FQNEAQ (reference sequence). This chain's CDR3 is CASSLFGDPTQYF. The CDR3 bases are TGTGCCAGCAGCTTATTTGGGGACCCAACGCAGTATTTT.

On this clonotype: The germline gene is not matched at one end of the junction; a read error may be the cause. This chain connects TRBV4-1 to TRBJ2-7; no clear D. Germline values: CDR1 MGHRA, CDR2 YSYEKL. The CDR3 has 15 amino acids. CDR3 bases: TGCGCCATCAGCCAAGATAGCAGAGAGCCCTACGAGCAGTACTTC. Its protein product is CAISQDSREPYEQYF.

The rearrangement uses TRBV4-1 and TRBJ1-2; 9 nucleotides line up with TRBD1. The V segment lost 4 bases and the J segment 0 bases; nucleotides outside the gene matches: 18. The CDR3 length is 20 residues. Germline V gives CDR1 MGHRA, CDR2 YSYEKL. The CDR3: CASSRGLSRDRVWANYGYTF. As DNA, the CDR3 is TGCGCCAGCAGCCGCGGACTGTCCCGGGACAGGGTTTGGGCTAACTATGGCTACACCTTC.

This clonotype has a handful of counts. V usage is TRBV6-1 and J usage is TRBJ2-1; 9 bases are shared with TRBD2. The CDR3 length is 16 residues. V dropped 3 bases and J dropped 8; count of bases not matched to a gene: 11. Per germline, CDR1 MNHNS and CDR2 SASEGT. The DNA for the CDR3 is TGTGCCAGCAGTGACCCAGGTGCGGGGGGGCAAGATGAGCAGTTCTTC. Encoded protein: CASSDPGAGGQDEQFF.

This clonotype was counted between two and nine times. The genes are TRBV12-3 or TRBV12-4 and TRBJ2-2; D remains ambiguous. The CDR3 totals 13 residues. V was pared by 3 bases and J by 4 bases, with 6 bases between. CDR3 in amino acids: CASSFSLTGELFF. For the CDR3, the DNA is TGTGCCAGCAGTTTTAGTCTCACCGGGGAGCTGTTTTTT.

The J gene is TRBJ1-2, the V gene TRBV20-1; weak D call: TRBD1 (6 bases). The CDR3 has 12 amino acids. CDR1 is DFQATT and CDR2 is SNEGSKA in the germline V gene (reference sequence). In nucleotides, the CDR3 is TGCATCCTGCGGGGGCTGAACTATGGCTACACCTTC. Protein product: CILRGLNYGYTF.

This clonotype turned up a few times. The chain uses TRBV28 and TRBJ2-2, with D perhaps matching TRBD2 (6 bases). The V and J ends lost 8 bases and 5 bases respectively, with 18 bases between them. Germline loops: CDR1 MDHEN, CDR2 SYDVKM. There are 15 residues in the CDR3. The CDR3 sequence is CASSPGTGRTGELFF. CDR3 nucleotides: TGTGCCAGCTCCCCCGGAACGGGGAGGACCGGGGAGCTGTTTTTT.

On this clonotype itself: The junction does not match germline at one end; this may be a read error. The V and J genes are TRBV6-6 and TRBJ2-7; either TRBD1 or TRBD2 may supply D (6 bases each). CDR3 length equals 15 residues. CDR1 MNHNY and CDR2 SVGAGI come from the germline V gene (reference sequence). CDR3 residues: CASSLPGTARGGPIF. The CDR3 bases are TGTGCCAGCAGCCTCCCGGGGACTGCTCGTGGGGGGCCGATTTTC.

This clonotype was picked up a small number of times. This rearrangement joins TRBV19 to TRBJ2-1, with 10 nucleotides matching TRBD2. After removal of 3 bases from V and 6 bases from J, the junction contained 14 bases not matched to a gene. The CDR3 runs to 18 residues. Germline assignment: CDR1 LNHDA and CDR2 SQIVND (reference sequence). The CDR3 DNA reads TGTGCCAGTAGTATCTGGGCTAGCGGGGGACACACGGGCAATGAGCAGTTCTTC. It specifies CASSIWASGGHTGNEQFF. Full variable domain (remainder filled in from reference TRBV19 and TRBJ2-1): DGGITQSPKYLFRKEGQNVTLSCEQNLNHDAMYWYRQDPGQGLRLIYYSQIVNDFQKGDIAEGYSVSREKKESFPLTVTSAQKNPTAFYLCASSIWASGGHTGNEQFFGPGTRLTVL.